The clone carrying this T cell receptor (beta chain) was counted once. Its target is unknown. This record belongs to a study of cytomegalovirus exposure and HLA in healthy donors. General study results and limits: A later analysis reportedly identified an Asian-associated ancestry cluster as carrying fewer N-insertions than the approximately 670-donor mean. TCR beta sequences reportedly predicted the HLA-A and HLA-B alleles of most subjects accurately. Presence/absence analyses supposed approximately even sequencing depth among donors.

In nominal health when sampled, donors likely had unrecorded immune exposures nonetheless. The PCR ran on 60 Vbeta and 13 Jbeta primers. The table came from immunoSEQ multiplex PCR; TCRdb's copy has only in-frame clones and leaves some out. The repertoire has around 150,000 clones, roughly four fifths of them found once; the top ten carry approximately 4.5%. The length of the CDR3 is 16 residues. Germline V gene sequence: CDR1 MGHDK, CDR2 SYGVNS. The V and J ends lost 0 bases and 5 bases, in that order; junction bases with no gene match: 7. The chain employs TRBV25-1 and TRBJ2-7, with TRBD1 identical over 10 bases. Sequencing input: PBMCs. This receptor was identified in a man aged 40-49 years in good health and CMV-seronegative. CDR3 sequence: CASSEYGDRGHHEQYF. The DNA for the CDR3 is TGTGCCAGCAGTGAATACGGGGACAGGGGACACCACGAGCAGTACTTC.